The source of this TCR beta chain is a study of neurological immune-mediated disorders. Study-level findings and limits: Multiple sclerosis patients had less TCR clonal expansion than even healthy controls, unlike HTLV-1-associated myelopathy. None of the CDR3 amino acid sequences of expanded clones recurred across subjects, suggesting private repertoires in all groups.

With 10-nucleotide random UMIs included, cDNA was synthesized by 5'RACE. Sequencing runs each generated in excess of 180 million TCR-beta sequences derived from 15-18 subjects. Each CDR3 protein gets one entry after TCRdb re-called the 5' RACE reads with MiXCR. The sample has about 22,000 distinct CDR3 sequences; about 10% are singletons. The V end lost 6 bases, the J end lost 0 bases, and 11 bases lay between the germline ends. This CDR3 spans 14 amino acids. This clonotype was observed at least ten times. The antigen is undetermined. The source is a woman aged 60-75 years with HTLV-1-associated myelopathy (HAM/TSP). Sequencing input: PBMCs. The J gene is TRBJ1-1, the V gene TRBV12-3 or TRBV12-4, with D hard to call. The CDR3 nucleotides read TGTGCCAGCAGCCGGACCACCTTGAACACTGAAGCTTTCTTT. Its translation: CASSRTTLNTEAFF.